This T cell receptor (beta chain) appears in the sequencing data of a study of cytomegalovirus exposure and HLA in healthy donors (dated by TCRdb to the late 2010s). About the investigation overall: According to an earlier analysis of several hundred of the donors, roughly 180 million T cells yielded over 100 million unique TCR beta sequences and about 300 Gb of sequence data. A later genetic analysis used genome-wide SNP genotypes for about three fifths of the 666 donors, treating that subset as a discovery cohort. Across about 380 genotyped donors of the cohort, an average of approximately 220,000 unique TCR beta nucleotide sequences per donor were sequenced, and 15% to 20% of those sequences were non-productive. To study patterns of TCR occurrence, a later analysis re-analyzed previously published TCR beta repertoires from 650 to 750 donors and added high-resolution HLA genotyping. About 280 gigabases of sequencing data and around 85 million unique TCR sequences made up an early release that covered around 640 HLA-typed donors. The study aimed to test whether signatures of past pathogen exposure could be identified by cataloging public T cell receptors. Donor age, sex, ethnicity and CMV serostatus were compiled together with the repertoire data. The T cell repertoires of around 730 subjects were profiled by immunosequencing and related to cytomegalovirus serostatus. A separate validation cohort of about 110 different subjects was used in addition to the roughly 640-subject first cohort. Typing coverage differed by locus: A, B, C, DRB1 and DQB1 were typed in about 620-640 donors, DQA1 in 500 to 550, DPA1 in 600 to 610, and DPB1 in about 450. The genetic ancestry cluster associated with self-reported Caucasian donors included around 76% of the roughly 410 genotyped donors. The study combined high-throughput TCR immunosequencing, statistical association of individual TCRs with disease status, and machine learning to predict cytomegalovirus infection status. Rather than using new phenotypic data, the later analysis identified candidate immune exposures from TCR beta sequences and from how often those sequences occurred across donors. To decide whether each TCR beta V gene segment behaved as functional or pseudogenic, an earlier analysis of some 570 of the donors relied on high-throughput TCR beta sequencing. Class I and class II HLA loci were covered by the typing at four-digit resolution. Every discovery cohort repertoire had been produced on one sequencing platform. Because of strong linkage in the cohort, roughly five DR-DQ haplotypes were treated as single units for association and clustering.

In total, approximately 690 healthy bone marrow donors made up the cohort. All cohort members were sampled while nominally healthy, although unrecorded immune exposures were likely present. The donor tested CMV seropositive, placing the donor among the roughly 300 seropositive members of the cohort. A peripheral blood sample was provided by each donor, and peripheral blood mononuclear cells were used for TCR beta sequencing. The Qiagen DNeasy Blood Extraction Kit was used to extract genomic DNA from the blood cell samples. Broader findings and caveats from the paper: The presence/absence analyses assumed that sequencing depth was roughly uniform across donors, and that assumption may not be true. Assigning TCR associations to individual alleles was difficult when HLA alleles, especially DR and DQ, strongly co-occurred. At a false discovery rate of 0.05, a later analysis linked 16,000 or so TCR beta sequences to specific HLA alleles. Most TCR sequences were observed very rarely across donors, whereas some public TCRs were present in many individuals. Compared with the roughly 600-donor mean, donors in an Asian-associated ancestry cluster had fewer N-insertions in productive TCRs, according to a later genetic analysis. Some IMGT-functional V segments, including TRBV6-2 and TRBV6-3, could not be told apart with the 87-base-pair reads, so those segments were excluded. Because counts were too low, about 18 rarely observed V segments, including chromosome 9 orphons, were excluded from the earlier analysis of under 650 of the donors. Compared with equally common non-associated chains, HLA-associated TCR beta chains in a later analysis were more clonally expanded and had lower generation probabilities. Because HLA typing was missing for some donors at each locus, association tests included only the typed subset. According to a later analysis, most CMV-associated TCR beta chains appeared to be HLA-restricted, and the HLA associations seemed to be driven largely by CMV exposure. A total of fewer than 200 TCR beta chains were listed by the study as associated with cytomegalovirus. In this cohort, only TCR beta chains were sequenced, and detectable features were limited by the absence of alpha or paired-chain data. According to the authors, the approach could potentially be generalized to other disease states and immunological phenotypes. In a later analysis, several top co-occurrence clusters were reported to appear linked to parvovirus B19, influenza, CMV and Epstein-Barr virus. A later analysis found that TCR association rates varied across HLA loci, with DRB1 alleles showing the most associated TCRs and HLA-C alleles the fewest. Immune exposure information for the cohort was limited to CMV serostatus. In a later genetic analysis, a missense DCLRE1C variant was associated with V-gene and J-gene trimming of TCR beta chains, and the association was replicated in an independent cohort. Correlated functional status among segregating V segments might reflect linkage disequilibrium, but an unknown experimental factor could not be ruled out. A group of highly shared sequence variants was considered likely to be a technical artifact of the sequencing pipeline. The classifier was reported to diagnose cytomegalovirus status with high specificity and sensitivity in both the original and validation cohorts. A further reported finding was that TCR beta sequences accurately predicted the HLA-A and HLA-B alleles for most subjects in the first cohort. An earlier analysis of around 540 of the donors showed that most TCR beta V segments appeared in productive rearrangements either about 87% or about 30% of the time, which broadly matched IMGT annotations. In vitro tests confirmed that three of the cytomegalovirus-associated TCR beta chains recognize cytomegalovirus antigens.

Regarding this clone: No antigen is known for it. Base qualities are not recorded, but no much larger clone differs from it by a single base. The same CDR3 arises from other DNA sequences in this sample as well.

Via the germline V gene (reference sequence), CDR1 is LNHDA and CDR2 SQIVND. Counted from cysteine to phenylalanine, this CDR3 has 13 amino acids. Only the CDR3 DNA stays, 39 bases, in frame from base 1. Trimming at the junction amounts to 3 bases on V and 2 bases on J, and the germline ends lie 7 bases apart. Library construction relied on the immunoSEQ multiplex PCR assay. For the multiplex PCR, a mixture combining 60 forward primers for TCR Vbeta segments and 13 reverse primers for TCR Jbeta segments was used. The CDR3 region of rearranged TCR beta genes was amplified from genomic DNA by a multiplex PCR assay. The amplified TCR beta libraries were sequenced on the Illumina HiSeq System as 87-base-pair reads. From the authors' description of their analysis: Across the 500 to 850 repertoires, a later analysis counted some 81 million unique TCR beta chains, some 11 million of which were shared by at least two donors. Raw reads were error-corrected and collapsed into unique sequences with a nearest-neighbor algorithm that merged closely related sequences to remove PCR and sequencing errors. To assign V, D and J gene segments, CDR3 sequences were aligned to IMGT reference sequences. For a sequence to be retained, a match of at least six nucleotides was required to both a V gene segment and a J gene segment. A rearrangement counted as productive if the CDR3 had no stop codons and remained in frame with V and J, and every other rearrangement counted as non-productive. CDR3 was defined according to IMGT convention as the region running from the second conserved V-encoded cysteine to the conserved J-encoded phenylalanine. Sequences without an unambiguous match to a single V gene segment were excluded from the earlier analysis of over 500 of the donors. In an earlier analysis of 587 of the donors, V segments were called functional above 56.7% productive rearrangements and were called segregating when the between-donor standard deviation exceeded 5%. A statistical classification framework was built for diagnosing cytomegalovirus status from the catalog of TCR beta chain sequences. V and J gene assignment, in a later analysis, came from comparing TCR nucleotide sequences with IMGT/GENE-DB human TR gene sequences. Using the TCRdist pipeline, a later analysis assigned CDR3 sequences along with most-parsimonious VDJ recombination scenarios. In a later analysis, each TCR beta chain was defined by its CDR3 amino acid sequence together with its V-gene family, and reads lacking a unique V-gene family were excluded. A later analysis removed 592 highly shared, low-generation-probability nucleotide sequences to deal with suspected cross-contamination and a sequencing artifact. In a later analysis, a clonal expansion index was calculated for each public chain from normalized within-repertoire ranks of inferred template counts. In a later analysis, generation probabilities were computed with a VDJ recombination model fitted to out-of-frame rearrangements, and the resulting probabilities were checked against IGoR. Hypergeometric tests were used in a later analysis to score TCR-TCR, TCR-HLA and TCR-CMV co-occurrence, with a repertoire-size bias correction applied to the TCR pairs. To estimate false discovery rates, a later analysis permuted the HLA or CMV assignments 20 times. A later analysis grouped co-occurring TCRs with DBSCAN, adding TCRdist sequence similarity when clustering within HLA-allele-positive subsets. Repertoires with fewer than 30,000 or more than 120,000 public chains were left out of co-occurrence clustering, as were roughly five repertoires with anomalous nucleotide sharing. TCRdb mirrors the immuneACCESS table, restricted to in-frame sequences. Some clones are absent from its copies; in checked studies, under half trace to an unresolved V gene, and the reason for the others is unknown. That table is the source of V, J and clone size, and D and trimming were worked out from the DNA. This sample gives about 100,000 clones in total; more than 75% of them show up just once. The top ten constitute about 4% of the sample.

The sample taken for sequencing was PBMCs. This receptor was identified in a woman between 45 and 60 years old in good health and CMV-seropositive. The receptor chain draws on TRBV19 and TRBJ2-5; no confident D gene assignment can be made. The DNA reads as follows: TGTGCCAGTAGTATCACAGTACAAGAGACCCAGTACTTC. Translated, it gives CASSITVQETQYF.